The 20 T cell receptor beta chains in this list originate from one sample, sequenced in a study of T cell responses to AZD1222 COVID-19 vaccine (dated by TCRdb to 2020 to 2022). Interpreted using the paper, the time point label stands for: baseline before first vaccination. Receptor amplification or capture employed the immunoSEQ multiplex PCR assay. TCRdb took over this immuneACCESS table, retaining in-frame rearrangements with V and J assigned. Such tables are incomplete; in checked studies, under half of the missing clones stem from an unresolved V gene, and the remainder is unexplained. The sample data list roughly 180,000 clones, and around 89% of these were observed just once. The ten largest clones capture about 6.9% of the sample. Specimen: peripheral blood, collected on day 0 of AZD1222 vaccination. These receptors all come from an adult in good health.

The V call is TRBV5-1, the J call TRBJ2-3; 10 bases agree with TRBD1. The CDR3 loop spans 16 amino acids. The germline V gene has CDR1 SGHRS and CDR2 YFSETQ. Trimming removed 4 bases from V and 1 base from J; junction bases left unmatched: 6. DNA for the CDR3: TGCGCCAGCAGCCCTACTGGACAGGGGGGCACAGATACGCAGTATTTT. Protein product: CASSPTGQGGTDTQYF.

The CDR3 DNA reads as TGTGCCAGCTCACCGCAGGGGAGCACCGGGGAGCTGTTTTTT. Its protein product is CASSPQGSTGELFF. The chain carries TRBV18 and TRBJ2-2, with D possibly being TRBD1 (6 bases). The germline V gene has CDR1 KGHSH and CDR2 LQKENI. The ends were cut back, 3 bases at V and 4 bases at J, with 9 bases in the middle. CDR3 length equals 14 residues.

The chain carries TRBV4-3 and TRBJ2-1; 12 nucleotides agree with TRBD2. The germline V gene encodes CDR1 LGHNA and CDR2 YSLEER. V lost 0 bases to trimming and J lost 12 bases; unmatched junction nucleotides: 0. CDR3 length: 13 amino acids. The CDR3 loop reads CASSQELAGGQFF. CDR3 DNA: TGCGCCAGCAGCCAAGAACTAGCGGGGGGGCAGTTCTTC.

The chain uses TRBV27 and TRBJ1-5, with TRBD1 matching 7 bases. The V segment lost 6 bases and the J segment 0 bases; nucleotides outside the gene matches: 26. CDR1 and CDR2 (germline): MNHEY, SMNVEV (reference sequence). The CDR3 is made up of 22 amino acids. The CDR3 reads CASSLKGGEKTGRGYSNQPQHF. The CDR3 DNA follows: TGTGCCAGCAGCCTTAAGGGGGGAGAAAAGACAGGGCGAGGGTATAGCAATCAGCCCCAGCATTTT.

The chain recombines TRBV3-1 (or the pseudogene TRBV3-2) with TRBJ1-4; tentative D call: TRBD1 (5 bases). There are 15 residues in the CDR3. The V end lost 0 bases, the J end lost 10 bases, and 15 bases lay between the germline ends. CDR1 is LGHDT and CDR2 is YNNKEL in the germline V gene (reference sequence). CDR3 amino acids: CASSQDRGPSGKLFF. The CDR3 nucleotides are TGTGCCAGCAGCCAAGACCGGGGACCGTCGGGAAAACTGTTTTTT.

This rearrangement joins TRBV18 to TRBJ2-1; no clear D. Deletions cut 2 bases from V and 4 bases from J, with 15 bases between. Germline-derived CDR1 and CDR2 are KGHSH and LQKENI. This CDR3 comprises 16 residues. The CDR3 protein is CASSPDPGREYNEQFF. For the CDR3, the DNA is TGTGCCAGCTCACCAGACCCCGGACGAGAATACAATGAGCAGTTCTTC.

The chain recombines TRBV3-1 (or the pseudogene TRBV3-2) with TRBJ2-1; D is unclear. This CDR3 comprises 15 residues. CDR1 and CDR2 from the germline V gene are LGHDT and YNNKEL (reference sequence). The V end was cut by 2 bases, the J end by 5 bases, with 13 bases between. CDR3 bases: TGTGCCAGCAGCCAACCCTCTAGAGTACACAATGAGCAGTTCTTC. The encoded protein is CASSQPSRVHNEQFF.

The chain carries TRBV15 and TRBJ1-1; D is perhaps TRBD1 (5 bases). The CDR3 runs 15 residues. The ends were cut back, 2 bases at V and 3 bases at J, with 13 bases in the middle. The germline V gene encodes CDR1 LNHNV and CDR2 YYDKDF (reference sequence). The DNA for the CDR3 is TGTGCCACCAGCAGACCGGGAGAGGGACACACTGAAGCTTTCTTT. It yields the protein CATSRPGEGHTEAFF.

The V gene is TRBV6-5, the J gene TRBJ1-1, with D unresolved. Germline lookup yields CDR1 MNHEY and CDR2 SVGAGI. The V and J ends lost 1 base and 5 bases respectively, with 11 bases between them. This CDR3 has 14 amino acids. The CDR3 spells CASSYLVGSTEAFF. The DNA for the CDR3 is TGTGCCAGCAGTTACTTGGTCGGGAGTACTGAAGCTTTCTTT.

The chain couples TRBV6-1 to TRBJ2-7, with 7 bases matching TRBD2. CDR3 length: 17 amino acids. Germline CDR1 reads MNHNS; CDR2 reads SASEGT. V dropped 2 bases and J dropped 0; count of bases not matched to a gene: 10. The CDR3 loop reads CASSERGVPGISYEQYF. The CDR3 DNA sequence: TGTGCCAGCAGTGAACGGGGGGTCCCCGGGATCTCCTACGAGCAGTACTTC.

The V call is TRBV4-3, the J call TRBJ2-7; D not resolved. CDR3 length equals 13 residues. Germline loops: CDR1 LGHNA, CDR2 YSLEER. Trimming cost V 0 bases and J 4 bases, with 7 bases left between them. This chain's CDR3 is CASSQDGSYEQYF. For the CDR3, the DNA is TGCGCCAGCAGCCAAGATGGGTCATACGAGCAGTACTTC.

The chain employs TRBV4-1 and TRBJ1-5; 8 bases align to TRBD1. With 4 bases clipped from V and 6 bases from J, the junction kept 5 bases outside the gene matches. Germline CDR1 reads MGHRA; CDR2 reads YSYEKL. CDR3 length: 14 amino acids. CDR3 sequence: CASSPTGDGQPQHF. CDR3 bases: TGCGCCAGCAGCCCGACAGGGGATGGTCAGCCCCAGCATTTT.

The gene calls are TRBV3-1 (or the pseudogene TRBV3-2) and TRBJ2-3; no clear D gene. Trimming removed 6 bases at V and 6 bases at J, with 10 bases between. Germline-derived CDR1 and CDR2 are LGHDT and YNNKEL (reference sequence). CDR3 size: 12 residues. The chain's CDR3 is CASSPDLDTQYF. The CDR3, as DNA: TGTGCCAGCAGTCCCGATTTGGATACGCAGTATTTT.

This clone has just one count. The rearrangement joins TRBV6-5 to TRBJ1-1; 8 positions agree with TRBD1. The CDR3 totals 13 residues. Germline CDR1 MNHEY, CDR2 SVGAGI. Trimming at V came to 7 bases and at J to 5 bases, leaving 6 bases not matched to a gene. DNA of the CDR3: TGTGCCAGCACCAAGACAGGGGATACTGAAGCTTTCTTT. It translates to CASTKTGDTEAFF.

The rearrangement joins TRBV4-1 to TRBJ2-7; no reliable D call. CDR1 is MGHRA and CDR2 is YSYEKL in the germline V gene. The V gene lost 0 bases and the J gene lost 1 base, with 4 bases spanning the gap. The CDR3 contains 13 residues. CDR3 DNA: TGCGCCAGCAGCCAAGACAAATCCTACGAGCAGTACTTC. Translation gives CASSQDKSYEQYF.

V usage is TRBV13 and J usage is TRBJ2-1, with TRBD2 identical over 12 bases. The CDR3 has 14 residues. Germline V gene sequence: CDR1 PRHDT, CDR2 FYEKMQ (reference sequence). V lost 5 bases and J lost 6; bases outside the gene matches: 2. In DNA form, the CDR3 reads TGTGCCAGCAGCGCTAGCGGGGGGGGCAATGAGCAGTTCTTC. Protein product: CASSASGGGNEQFF.

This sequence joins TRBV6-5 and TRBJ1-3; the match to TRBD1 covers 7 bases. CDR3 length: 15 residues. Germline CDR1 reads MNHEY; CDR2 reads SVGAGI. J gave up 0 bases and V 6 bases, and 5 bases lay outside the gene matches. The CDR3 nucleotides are TGTGCCAGCAGGGATAACAGGGGCTCTGGAAACACCATATATTTT. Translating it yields CASRDNRGSGNTIYF.

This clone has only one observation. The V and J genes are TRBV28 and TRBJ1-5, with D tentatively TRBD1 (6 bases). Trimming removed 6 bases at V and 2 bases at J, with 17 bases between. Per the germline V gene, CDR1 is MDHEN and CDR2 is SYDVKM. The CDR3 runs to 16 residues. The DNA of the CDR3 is TGTGCCAGCAGACTCCCCGACAGGAACGGCAATCAGCCCCAGCATTTT. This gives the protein CASRLPDRNGNQPQHF.

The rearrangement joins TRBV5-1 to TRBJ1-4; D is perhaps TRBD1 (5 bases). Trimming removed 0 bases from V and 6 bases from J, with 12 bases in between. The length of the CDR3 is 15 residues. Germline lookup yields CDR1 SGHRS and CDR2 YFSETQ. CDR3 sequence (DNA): TGCGCCAGCAGCTTGGTGTGGGGGGAGGATGAAAAACTGTTTTTT. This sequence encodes CASSLVWGEDEKLFF.

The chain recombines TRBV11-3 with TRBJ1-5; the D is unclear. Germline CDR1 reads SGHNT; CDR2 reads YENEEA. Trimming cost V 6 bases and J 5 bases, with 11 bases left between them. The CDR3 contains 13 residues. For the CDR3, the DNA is TGTGCCAGCAGTCCCCGGGCCTATCAGCCCCAGCATTTT. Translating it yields CASSPRAYQPQHF.